This T cell receptor beta chain comes out of a study of blood T cell repertoires in COVID-19 (dated by TCRdb to 2019 to 2021). At the level of the whole study: Samples from collaborators originated in the United States, Italy and Spain and spanned both the acute and convalescent phases of COVID-19. The material from the prospective study consisted of cDNA or gDNA derived from T cells, B-cell-depleted T cells, or PBMCs. Deeply sampled blood TCRbeta repertoires from subjects exposed to, actively infected with, or recovered from COVID-19 were included in the dataset. The repertoires were made available in a free public database intended to serve as a resource for research on the immune response to SARS-CoV-2. The samples were drawn from two sources: the first 160 participants of the ongoing ImmuneRACE study, and 950 to 1,500 subjects contributed by 6 global collaborators. Nearly every sample came with metadata listing a de-identified subject ID, COVID-19 status, age in years and sex. HLA class I and class II types, where available, came from metadata supplied by the sample provider rather than from assay-based typing.

Regarding this clone: Its antigen is still unknown. One base away there is no much larger clone; base qualities are not given.

TCRbeta CDR3 regions were amplified from genomic DNA using the immunoSEQ Assay, a bias-controlled multiplex PCR. The published analysis was carried out like this. Nucleated cell counts per sample were estimated from amplification of reference gene primers within the assay. To quantify the absolute abundance of each unique TCRbeta CDR3 rearrangement, sequence reads were collapsed and filtered. For each sample, productive Simpson clonality was calculated as the square root of Simpson's diversity index across productive rearrangements. The table was pulled from immuneACCESS by TCRdb, which kept in-frame rearrangements only. Such tables lose some clones; where checked, under half of the loss comes from unresolved V genes, and the rest has no known cause. D and trimming come from the DNA, and the V and J calls and clone size come from that table. The table for this sample lists approximately 89,000 clones; 75% to 85% of them were counted only once. Roughly 25% of the sample is taken by the ten largest.

The collaborating institutions used their own protocols to collect whole blood in K2EDTA tubes. For TCRbeta analysis, collaborator samples were shipped as frozen whole blood, as isolated PBMCs, or as DNA extracted from either sample type. Broad study findings and their caveats: Clinical and demographic metadata were provided uncurated, with the amount varying by source and participant.

Trimming takes 2 bases off V and 8 bases off J; junction bases not matched to a gene: 6. CDR1 and CDR2, per the germline V gene, are SGHRS and YFSETQ. Its CDR3 holds 13 amino acids, cysteine through phenylalanine. CDR3 DNA is the only sequence kept; it has 39 bases, read in frame from the first base. Sequencing input: peripheral blood. The rearranged segments are TRBV5-1 and TRBJ1-2, with 7 middle bases fitting TRBD1. The clonotype comes from a man between 70 and 80 years old with acute or convalescent COVID-19. The CDR3 protein sequence reads: CASSLETGNGYTF. The DNA sequence follows: TGCGCCAGCAGCTTAGAGACAGGGAACGGCTACACCTTC.